The 24 T cell receptor beta chains below come from one sample, sequenced in a study of T cells after yellow fever vaccination. TCRdb independently ran MiXCR on the 5' RACE reads; one entry per CDR3 protein. The table shows more than 450,000 distinct CDR3 sequences, with 20% to 25% occurring only once. Here the sequenced sample was PBMCs, taken 20 to 25 days after the first yellow fever vaccination. The receptors come from a man aged 18 to 35 who received the YFV17D yellow fever vaccine.

This chain uses TRBV29-1 with TRBJ2-5; TRBD1 agrees at 8 bases. The CDR3 loop spans 13 amino acids. The germline CDR1 and CDR2 sequences are SQVTM and ANQGSEA. V was pared by 7 bases and J by 4 bases, with 8 bases of the junction left unmatched. CDR3 loop: CSAWTGLGETQYF. CDR3 coding DNA: TGCAGCGCCTGGACAGGGTTGGGAGAGACCCAGTACTTC.

This clonotype has a handful of counts. The chain combines TRBV5-1 with TRBJ2-5; the D gene is possibly TRBD1 (6 bases). Germline-derived CDR1 and CDR2 are SGHRS and YFSETQ. The CDR3 runs 13 residues. Trimming removed 6 bases at V and 1 base at J, with 10 bases between. The CDR3 DNA follows: TGCGCCAGCAACCGGGACACCCAAGAGACCCAGTACTTC. Translated: CASNRDTQETQYF.

This clonotype was recorded a few times. The rearrangement links TRBV9 to TRBJ1-2; no firm D call. CDR1 is SGDLS and CDR2 is YYNGEE in the germline V gene. V shed 0 bases and J shed 4 bases, with 7 bases lying between them. The CDR3 is 13 amino acids. CDR3 DNA sequence: TGTGCCAGCAGCGTAGATGCCCTCTATGGCTACACCTTC. Translating gives CASSVDALYGYTF.

The J gene is TRBJ1-6, the V gene TRBV20-1; D remains ambiguous. This CDR3 contains 15 residues. Trimming removed 0 bases from V and 9 bases from J, with 15 bases in between. CDR1 DFQATT and CDR2 SNEGSKA come from the germline V gene (reference sequence). The CDR3 nucleotides read TGCAGTGCTAGAGATATTGGCACGTCGGTTTCACCCCTCCACTTT. Its protein product is CSARDIGTSVSPLHF.

This clonotype was detected a few times. The rearrangement uses TRBV20-1 and TRBJ2-3; 10 bases match TRBD2. The CDR3 runs 14 residues. Germline-derived CDR1 and CDR2 are DFQATT and SNEGSKA (reference sequence). With 5 bases clipped from V and 4 bases from J, the junction kept 6 bases outside the gene matches. The CDR3 nucleotides are TGCAGTGCTTTAACTAGCGGGGTAGCAGATACGCAGTATTTT. Protein: CSALTSGVADTQYF.

This clonotype was observed at least ten times. V gene TRBV7-2 combines with J gene TRBJ2-3; 10 bases line up with TRBD2. The germline V gene has CDR1 SGHTA and CDR2 FQGNSA. This CDR3 region has 16 residues. V trimming: 2 bases; J trimming: 1 base; junction bases outside the gene matches: 3. CDR3 loop: CASSLLAGVRTDTQYF. The CDR3, as DNA: TGTGCCAGCAGCTTACTAGCGGGGGTCCGCACAGATACGCAGTATTTT.

The table lists this clonotype with a few counts. The gene calls are TRBV7-6 and TRBJ1-1; D might be TRBD1 (5 bases). The V end lost 5 bases, the J end lost 0 bases, and 13 bases lay between the germline ends. This CDR3 comprises 15 residues. Germline CDR1 is SGHVS and CDR2 is FNYEAQ. CDR3 residues: CASSRDLKMNTEAFF. CDR3 sequence (DNA): TGTGCCAGCAGCCGGGACCTTAAAATGAACACTGAAGCTTTCTTT.

The chain recombines TRBV6-2 or TRBV6-3 with TRBJ2-6; TRBD1 is a possible D gene (6 bases). The V end lost 2 bases, the J end lost 2 bases, and 22 bases lay between the germline ends. CDR3 size: 20 residues. Germline CDR1 is MNHEY and CDR2 is SVGEGT. The CDR3 nucleotides are TGTGCCAGCAGTTACGGTTCGGGTGGCAGGGGAATCACTGGGGCCAACGTCCTGACTTTC. It encodes CASSYGSGGRGITGANVLTF.

This clonotype occurred many times. The rearrangement uses TRBV7-9 and TRBJ2-3; 8 bases are shared with TRBD2. The CDR3 totals 16 residues. The V and J ends lost 5 bases and 4 bases, in that order; junction bases with no gene match: 11. Germline V lookup: CDR1 SEHNR, CDR2 FQNEAQ (reference sequence). CDR3 in amino acids: CASSPRRAGGSDTQYF. Written as DNA, the CDR3 is TGTGCCAGCAGCCCCCGGAGGGCGGGGGGTTCAGATACGCAGTATTTT.

The chain joins TRBV4-1 to TRBJ1-2; D possibly corresponds to TRBD1 (5 bases). This CDR3 has 13 amino acids. In germline, CDR1 is MGHRA, CDR2 YSYEKL. V was trimmed by 1 base and J by 7 bases, leaving 10 bases between them. The CDR3 bases are TGCGCCAGCAGCCAAGTTGGGGGAAGTGGCTACACCTTC. Protein product: CASSQVGGSGYTF.

This clonotype occurred a few times. The chain uses TRBV7-3 and TRBJ2-2, with D uncertain. There are 13 residues in the CDR3. Germline CDR1 is SGHTA and CDR2 is FQGTGA. The V end was cut by 3 bases, the J end by 3 bases, with 5 bases between. The chain's CDR3 is CASSFPDTGELFF. CDR3 coding DNA: TGTGCCAGCAGCTTCCCGGACACCGGGGAGCTGTTTTTT.

The chain employs TRBV11-2 and TRBJ1-1; D not resolved. The germline V gene has CDR1 SGHAT and CDR2 FQNNGV. With 5 bases removed from V and 10 bases from J, the gap between germline ends came to 20 bases. This CDR3 has 14 residues. CDR3 loop: CASSPPGPRRSAFF. CDR3 coding DNA: TGTGCCAGCAGCCCACCGGGCCCCCGACGGTCAGCTTTCTTT.

This chain connects TRBV7-2 to TRBJ2-5, with D unclear. Germline V lookup: CDR1 SGHTA, CDR2 FQGNSA. The germline V and J ends were trimmed by 5 bases and 5 bases, with 9 bases remaining between them. The CDR3 totals 12 residues. DNA for the CDR3: TGTGCCAGCAGCGGTAGGTGGGAGACCCAGTACTTC. Its translation is CASSGRWETQYF.

This clonotype was seen a handful of times. J is TRBJ1-6 and V is TRBV20-1; 10 nucleotides line up with TRBD1. Unmatched junction bases numbered 2, after V lost 5 bases and J lost 7 bases. The germline gives CDR1 DFQATT, CDR2 SNEGSKA (reference sequence). The CDR3 spans 13 residues. This CDR3 is CSAQDRGNSPLHF. Here the CDR3 DNA reads TGCAGTGCTCAGGACAGGGGGAATTCACCCCTCCACTTT.

The CDR3 DNA reads TGTGCCAGCAAAGAGAGCGGGGGTTACCAAGAGACCCAGTACTTC. This sequence encodes CASKESGGYQETQYF. The chain joins TRBV7-6 to TRBJ2-5, with 8 positions matching TRBD2. The CDR3 length is 15 residues. V lost 7 bases to trimming and J lost 0 bases; unmatched junction nucleotides: 7. CDR1 and CDR2 from the germline V gene are SGHVS and FNYEAQ.

V is TRBV27 and J is TRBJ1-2; 8 bases map to TRBD1. The CDR3 covers 17 residues. Losses at the gene ends were 2 bases for V and 0 bases for J; bases not matched to a gene: 8. Germline CDR1 reads MNHEY; CDR2 reads SMNVEV (reference sequence). CDR3 coding DNA: TGTGCCAGCAGTTTAGGCGCAGGGGGCGCAGCTAACTATGGCTACACCTTC. It encodes CASSLGAGGAANYGYTF.

This clonotype has more than one count but fewer than ten. V usage is TRBV5-1 and J usage is TRBJ2-5; 9 bases are a match to TRBD1. The CDR3 is 15 amino acids. Germline assignment: CDR1 SGHRS and CDR2 YFSETQ. V dropped 4 bases and J dropped 4; count of bases not matched to a gene: 8. The CDR3 DNA follows: TGCGCCAGCAGCACCCTGGAGGACAGGGGAGAGACCCAGTACTTC. Its translation is CASSTLEDRGETQYF.

The chain joins TRBV7-2 to TRBJ2-5, with D maybe TRBD2 (6 bases). The germline V gene encodes CDR1 SGHTA and CDR2 FQGNSA. V was cut by 5 bases and J by 5 bases, with 15 bases left in between. The CDR3 totals 14 residues. This CDR3 reads CASSPRGTSETQYF. Here the CDR3 DNA reads TGTGCCAGCAGCCCCCGGGGGACCAGTGAGACCCAGTACTTC.

The rearrangement joins TRBV4-3 to TRBJ1-1; 12 bases are shared with TRBD1. This CDR3 has 20 residues. V dropped 3 bases and J dropped 1; count of bases not matched to a gene: 15. CDR1 and CDR2 (germline): LGHNA, YSLEER. CDR3 amino acids: CASSQGFTGTGGLGNTEAFF. The DNA for the CDR3 is TGCGCCAGCAGCCAGGGCTTTACCGGGACAGGGGGCTTGGGGAACACTGAAGCTTTCTTT.

The chain combines TRBV9 with TRBJ1-6; D not resolved. Germline V lookup: CDR1 SGDLS, CDR2 YYNGEE. V was pared by 0 bases and J by 0 bases, with 7 bases between. CDR3 length: 16 amino acids. The CDR3 protein is CASSVGPSSYNSPLHF. The CDR3 bases are TGTGCCAGCAGCGTAGGCCCGAGCTCCTATAATTCACCCCTCCACTTT.

The rearrangement uses TRBV5-1 and TRBJ2-7; maybe TRBD1 (7 bases). Germline V gene data show CDR1 as SGHRS and CDR2 as YFSETQ. This CDR3 has 15 amino acids. V was trimmed by 4 bases and J by 7 bases, leaving 21 bases between them. DNA of the CDR3: TGCGCCAGCAGCGGCGGGACAGCCATCGGTGGGGAGCAGTACTTC. Residues: CASSGGTAIGGEQYF.

The rearrangement links TRBV6-5 to TRBJ2-7; tentatively, D is TRBD2 (6 bases). Trimming cost V 0 bases and J 3 bases, with 12 bases left between them. Germline V CDR1 and CDR2: MNHEY, SVGAGI. This CDR3 spans 15 amino acids. In DNA form, the CDR3 reads TGTGCCAGCAGTTACTCGGGGAGCGGGTACTACGAGCAGTACGTC. Its protein is CASSYSGSGYYEQYV.

This clonotype was counted a few times. The rearrangement uses TRBV10-1 and TRBJ2-7, with TRBD1 as a possible D gene (5 bases). V was trimmed by 2 bases and J by 1 base, leaving 9 bases between them. The CDR3 is 14 amino acids. Per germline, CDR1 WNHNN and CDR2 SYGVQD (reference sequence). CDR3 nucleotide sequence: TGCGCCAGCAGTGAGACCAGGGATTCCTACGAGCAGTACTTC. This gives the protein CASSETRDSYEQYF.

A few counts support this clonotype. This chain connects TRBV19 to TRBJ2-3; 7 bases line up with TRBD1. The CDR3 has 15 residues. V lost 5 bases, J lost 0 bases, and 5 bases stayed unmatched. Germline loops: CDR1 LNHDA, CDR2 SQIVND (reference sequence). CDR3 residues: CASSVRDSSTDTQYF. Here the CDR3 DNA reads TGTGCCAGTAGTGTCAGGGACAGTAGCACAGATACGCAGTATTTT.